This T cell receptor beta chain emerged from a study of blood T cell repertoires in COVID-19. Across the study: COVID-19 samples, acute and convalescent, were from the United States, Italy and Spain.

J was trimmed by 1 base and V by 10 bases; bases with no gene match: 8. Germline V gene lookup returns CDR1 MDHEN and CDR2 SYDVKM. The CDR3 totals 14 residues. Profiling relied on immunoSEQ multiplex PCR, and the TCRdb table lists in-frame clones only, not all of them. The sample lists roughly 250,000 clones; 75% to 90% were seen once. This study enrolled people aged about 18 to 90 from around 26 US geographic areas. For recovered donors of Cohort 3, there were two negative PCRs, clearance, or symptom resolution. Sequenced sample: PBMCs or T cells enriched from blood (not recorded which). The rearrangement uses TRBV28 and TRBJ1-1, with TRBD1 matching 8 bases. The origin of this receptor is a woman in her late teens or twenties who had recovered from COVID-19. The CDR3 is CATCDRGKNTEAFF. The CDR3 bases are TGTGCCACCTGCGACAGGGGCAAGAACACTGAAGCTTTCTTT.